One T cell receptor (beta chain) is described in this entry. Its matching antigen is unknown. Both subsets, CD45RA+ naive and CD45RA-negative memory, were split from the CD4+ cells. These data are taken from a study of shared clonotypes between healthy human individuals. Study-wide findings and caveats: Investigators collected only blood, and repertoires in tissues likely differ. Rarefaction demonstrated incomplete sorted-subset sequencing despite large depth.

The CDR3 runs to 13 residues. Trimming left V 7 bases short and J 0 bases short, with 11 bases between. Germline CDR1 reads SGHRS; CDR2 reads YFSETQ. Using immunoSEQ multiplex PCR, the repertoire was profiled, and TCRdb retains in-frame clones only, with some absent. The sample has more than 900,000 clones, roughly 74% seen once. The sequence derives from a man in his late teens or twenties in good health. Some clones in this sample may be carry-over from other donors' samples. The V call is TRBV5-1, the J call TRBJ2-7, with unresolved D. Sequences were obtained from memory CD4+ T cells from PBMCs. Regarding subset: CD45RA-negative fraction. CDR3 in DNA: TGCGCCAGCGCATCCGTTAGCTCCTACGAGCAGTACTTC. Residues: CASASVSSYEQYF.